The 15 T cell receptor beta chains presented below share a single source sample, sequenced in a study of cytomegalovirus exposure and HLA in healthy donors. Clones were read by immunoSEQ multiplex PCR, and TCRdb kept only the in-frame ones, dropping some. The repertoire includes around 70,000 clones, approximately 96% of them detected once, and approximately 3.4% sits in the top ten. Source material: PBMCs. These receptors came from a young man in good health and CMV-seronegative.

The chain combines TRBV10-3 with TRBJ2-7; 7 bases match TRBD1. Germline values: CDR1 ENHRY, CDR2 SYGVKD. The trim removed 0 bases at V and 3 bases at J, leaving 11 bases unmatched. The CDR3 has 17 amino acids. As DNA, the CDR3 is TGTGCCATCAGTGAGTCCGGACAAGGGGGCCTGGGCTACGAGCAGTACTTC. Its protein product is CAISESGQGGLGYEQYF.

The CDR3 loop reads CASSDGTGAEQYF. CDR3 nucleotides: TGCGCCAGCAGCGACGGGACAGGCGCCGAGCAGTACTTC. The V call is TRBV5-1, the J call TRBJ2-7, with TRBD1 identical over 8 bases. With 4 bases clipped from V and 6 bases from J, the junction kept 6 bases outside the gene matches. Germline CDR1 is SGHRS and CDR2 is YFSETQ. This CDR3 has 13 residues.

J is TRBJ2-7 and V is TRBV4-3, with a tentative D call TRBD1 (6 bases). Germline V lookup: CDR1 LGHNA, CDR2 YSLEER. Trimming shortened V by 0 bases and J by 4 bases, and 16 bases separated the two germline ends. The CDR3 extends over 16 amino acids. The CDR3 loop reads CASSQDAGATSYEQYF. The DNA of the CDR3 is TGCGCCAGCAGCCAAGACGCAGGGGCTACCAGTTACGAGCAGTACTTC.

The chain joins TRBV29-1 to TRBJ2-3; 10 positions agree with TRBD2. The CDR3 length is 15 residues. The germline CDR1 and CDR2 sequences are SQVTM and ANQGSEA. After removal of 7 bases from V and 2 bases from J, the junction contained 9 bases not matched to a gene. As DNA, the CDR3 is TGCAGCGCCGTCCGACTAGCGGGTACCACAGATACGCAGTATTTT. It encodes CSAVRLAGTTDTQYF.

This rearrangement joins TRBV2 to TRBJ2-7, with 8 bases matching TRBD1. V shed 6 bases and J 4 bases; nucleotides not matched to a gene: 2. Germline CDR1 reads SNHLY; CDR2 reads FYNNEI. The CDR3 is 12 residues long. The CDR3 protein is CASSGQGYEQYF. The CDR3 DNA reads as TGTGCCAGCAGCGGACAGGGTTACGAGCAGTACTTC.

The chain combines TRBV5-1 with TRBJ1-4; no clear D gene. This CDR3 is built from 14 residues. Germline-derived CDR1 and CDR2 are SGHRS and YFSETQ. Trimming removed 0 bases at V and 0 bases at J, with 3 bases between. The CDR3 DNA reads as TGCGCCAGCAGCTTGGCTGCAACTAATGAAAAACTGTTTTTT. Encoded protein: CASSLAATNEKLFF.

The chain is built from TRBV29-1 and TRBJ1-1; 8 positions match TRBD1. V shed 3 bases, J shed 1 base, and the junction held 4 bases outside the gene matches. Germline loops: CDR1 SQVTM, CDR2 ANQGSEA. The CDR3 has 14 residues. The CDR3 nucleotides are TGCAGCGTTGATGGGGGACAGGCGAACACTGAAGCTTTCTTT. It yields the protein CSVDGGQANTEAFF.

This clone was recorded only once. The V gene is TRBV23-1, the J gene TRBJ2-5, with TRBD2 matching 14 bases. TRBV23-1 is placed among ORFs of uncertain function. The CDR3 consists of 14 residues. V lost 5 bases, J lost 9 bases, and 5 bases stayed unmatched. CDR3 loop: CASSWTSGGRAQYF. CDR3 nucleotide sequence: TGCGCCAGCAGTTGGACTAGCGGGGGGAGGGCCCAGTACTTC.

This clone was detected once. The V and J genes are TRBV4-2 and TRBJ1-3; D gene uncertain. V dropped 5 bases and J dropped 0 bases, with 8 bases sitting between them. CDR1 is LGHNA and CDR2 is YNFKEQ in the germline V gene. The CDR3 extends over 14 amino acids. CDR3 sequence reads: CASSLENSGNTIYF. CDR3 coding DNA: TGTGCCAGCAGCTTAGAGAACTCTGGAAACACCATATATTTT.

J is TRBJ2-3 and V is TRBV5-1; 7 bases map to TRBD1. The junction had 3 bases not matched to a gene; V was cut back by 0 bases and J by 2 bases. CDR1 and CDR2 (germline): SGHRS, YFSETQ. This CDR3 comprises 15 residues. The CDR3 DNA follows: TGCGCCAGCAGCTTGGGGGGACAGTCCACAGATACGCAGTATTTT. This translates into CASSLGGQSTDTQYF.

The J gene is TRBJ2-5, the V gene TRBV18; 7 nucleotides agree with TRBD1. This CDR3 is 14 amino acids long. Per germline, CDR1 KGHSH and CDR2 LQKENI. V lost 5 bases to trimming and J lost 9 bases; unmatched junction nucleotides: 12. CDR3: CASSAGTAKGAQYF. DNA of the CDR3: TGTGCCAGCTCAGCCGGGACAGCCAAAGGGGCCCAGTACTTC. Using reference TRBV18 and TRBJ2-5 for the parts outside the CDR3, the full variable domain is NAGVMQNPRHLVRRRGQEARLRCSPMKGHSHVYWYRQLPEEGLKFMVYLQKENIIDESGMPKERFSAEFPKEGPSILRIQQVVRGDSAAYFCASSAGTAKGAQYFGPGTRLLVL.

In nucleotides, the CDR3 is TGTGCCAGCAGTTTCACAGGGGTACCATCACCCCTCCACTTT. Translating it yields CASSFTGVPSPLHF. V and J are TRBV6-5 and TRBJ1-6; TRBD1 matches 7 bases. Germline V CDR1 and CDR2: MNHEY, SVGAGI. CDR3 size: 14 residues. The ends lost 4 bases at V and 10 bases at J; junction bases unmatched: 7.

The chain has TRBV7-9 and TRBJ2-5; D may be TRBD2 (5 bases). This CDR3 comprises 14 residues. From germline, CDR1 is SEHNR and CDR2 FQNEAQ (reference sequence). Trimming shortened V by 1 base and J by 0 bases, and 6 bases separated the two germline ends. The CDR3: CASSLGEYQETQYF. CDR3 DNA: TGTGCCAGCAGCTTAGGGGAGTACCAAGAGACCCAGTACTTC.

This clone occurred once. This chain links TRBV27 with TRBJ1-3; maybe TRBD1 (5 bases). The CDR3 totals 14 residues. Germline assignment: CDR1 MNHEY and CDR2 SMNVEV (reference sequence). Trimming stripped 5 bases from V and 0 bases from J, with 8 bases between. CDR3 sequence: CASSNQGSGNTIYF. Written as DNA, the CDR3 is TGTGCCAGCAGTAACCAGGGCTCTGGAAACACCATATATTTT.

The chain is built from TRBV7-6 and TRBJ2-5; no clear D. Deletions cut 6 bases from V and 7 bases from J, with 12 bases between. Germline CDR1 reads SGHVS; CDR2 reads FNYEAQ. The CDR3 has 12 amino acids. The CDR3 DNA is TGTGCCAGCAGACCAGCGTCGGGGACCCAGTACTTC. It encodes CASRPASGTQYF.